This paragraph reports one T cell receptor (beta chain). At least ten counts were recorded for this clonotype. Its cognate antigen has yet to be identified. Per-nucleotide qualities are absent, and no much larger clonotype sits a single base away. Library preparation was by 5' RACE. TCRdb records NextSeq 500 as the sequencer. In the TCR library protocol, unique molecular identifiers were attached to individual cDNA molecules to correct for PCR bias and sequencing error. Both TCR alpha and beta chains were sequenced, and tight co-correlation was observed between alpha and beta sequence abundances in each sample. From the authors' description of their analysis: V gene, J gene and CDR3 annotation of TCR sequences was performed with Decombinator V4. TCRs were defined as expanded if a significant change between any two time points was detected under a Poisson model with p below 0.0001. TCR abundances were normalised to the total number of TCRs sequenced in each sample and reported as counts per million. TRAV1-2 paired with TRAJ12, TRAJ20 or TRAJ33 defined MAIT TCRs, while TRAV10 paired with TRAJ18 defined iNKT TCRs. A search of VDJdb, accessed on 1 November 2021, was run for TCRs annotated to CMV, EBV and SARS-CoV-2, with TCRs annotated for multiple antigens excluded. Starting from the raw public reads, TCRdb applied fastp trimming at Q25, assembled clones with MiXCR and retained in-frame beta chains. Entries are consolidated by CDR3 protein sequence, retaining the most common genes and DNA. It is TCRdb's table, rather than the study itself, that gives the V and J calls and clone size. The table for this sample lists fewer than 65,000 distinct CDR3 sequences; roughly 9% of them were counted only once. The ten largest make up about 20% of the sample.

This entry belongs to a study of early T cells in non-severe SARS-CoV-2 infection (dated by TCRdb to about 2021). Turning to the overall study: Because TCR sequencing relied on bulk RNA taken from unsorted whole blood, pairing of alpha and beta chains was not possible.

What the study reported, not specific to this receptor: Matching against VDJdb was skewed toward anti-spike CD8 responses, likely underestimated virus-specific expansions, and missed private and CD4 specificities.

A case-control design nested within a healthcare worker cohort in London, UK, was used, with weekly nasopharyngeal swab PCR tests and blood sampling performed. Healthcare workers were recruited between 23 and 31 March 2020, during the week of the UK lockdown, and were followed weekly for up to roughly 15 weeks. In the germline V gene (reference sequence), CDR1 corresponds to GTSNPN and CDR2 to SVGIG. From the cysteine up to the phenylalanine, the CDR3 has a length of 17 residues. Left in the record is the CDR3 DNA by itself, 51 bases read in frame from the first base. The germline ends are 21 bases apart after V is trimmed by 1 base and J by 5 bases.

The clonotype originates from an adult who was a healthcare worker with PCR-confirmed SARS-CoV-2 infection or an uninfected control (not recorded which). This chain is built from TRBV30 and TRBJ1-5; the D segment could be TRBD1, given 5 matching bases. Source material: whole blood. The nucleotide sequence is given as TGTGCCTGGAGTGCTAAGACTGGGACGGGAACTTATCAGCCCCAGCATTTT. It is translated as CAWSAKTGTGTYQPQHF. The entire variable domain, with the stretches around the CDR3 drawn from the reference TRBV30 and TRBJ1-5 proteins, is SQTIHQWPATLVQPVGSPLSLECTVEGTSNPNLYWYRQAAGRGLQLLFYSVGIGQISSEVPQNLSASRPQDRQFILSSKKLLLSDSGFYLCAWSAKTGTGTYQPQHFGDGTRLSIL.